This passage covers 5 T cell receptor beta chains from one sample sequenced in a study of T cell repertoires in cytomegalovirus infection. One entry per CDR3 protein, called by TCRdb with MiXCR from the reads. The repertoire holds approximately 320,000 distinct CDR3 sequences, with 8% to 10% as singletons. The sequenced sample was PBMCs. These receptor sequences come from a human donor in good health (CMV status not recorded). Some clones in this sample may be carry-over from other donors' samples.

The V gene is TRBV6-5, the J gene TRBJ1-1; the D is unclear. This CDR3 spans 15 amino acids. Germline V CDR1 and CDR2: MNHEY, SVGAGI. Between the trimmed V and J ends, which lost 5 bases and 4 bases, there was a span of 17 bases. The CDR3 nucleotides are TGTGCCAGCAGTCCGGGGAGTGGTTATGCCACTGAAGCTTTCTTT. Residues: CASSPGSGYATEAFF.

There are a few counts of this clonotype. The V gene is TRBV11-2, the J gene TRBJ2-7; 11 bases fit TRBD2. This CDR3 region has 15 residues. Germline loops: CDR1 SGHAT, CDR2 FQNNGV. The trim removed 4 bases at V and 4 bases at J, leaving 6 bases unmatched. As DNA, the CDR3 is TGTGCCAGCAGCTGGTCTAGCGGGGGGAGGTACGAGCAGTACTTC. Protein product: CASSWSSGGRYEQYF.

This clonotype was seen more than once but under ten times. The genes are TRBV20-1 and TRBJ2-6, with a possible D match to TRBD1 (5 bases). In germline, CDR1 is DFQATT, CDR2 SNEGSKA (reference sequence). The CDR3 consists of 18 residues. V was clipped by 0 bases and J by 0 bases, with 15 bases between them. The CDR3: CSARDLRAGISGANVLTF. In DNA form, the CDR3 reads TGCAGTGCTAGAGATCTCCGGGCAGGGATCTCTGGGGCCAACGTCCTGACTTTC.

The chain combines TRBV19 with TRBJ2-1; D remains unclear. Germline CDR1 and CDR2: LNHDA and SQIVND (reference sequence). V was shortened by 6 bases and J by 1 base, with 13 bases between the two germline ends. The CDR3 consists of 15 residues. The CDR3 region has the DNA TGTGCCAGTAGAAGGGCGGTGTCTTCCTACAATGAGCAGTTCTTC. Its translation: CASRRAVSSYNEQFF.

This clonotype was observed at least ten times. The chain has TRBV7-2 and TRBJ2-3, with TRBD2 as a possible D gene (6 bases). This CDR3 is 14 amino acids long. From germline, CDR1 is SGHTA and CDR2 FQGNSA. V lost 7 bases to trimming and J lost 8 bases, with 19 bases between them. CDR3 in DNA: TGTGCCAGCATGAGGGCTAGCGTGGGGGGTACGCAGTATTTT. Amino acids: CASMRASVGGTQYF.